This entry describes one T cell receptor beta chain. Trimming at V came to 3 bases and at J to 2 bases, leaving 6 bases not matched to a gene. Germline assignment: CDR1 LGHNA and CDR2 YNFKEQ. The CDR3 totals 16 residues. Donors counted as nominally healthy when sampled, yet unrecorded immune exposures were likely. Primers included in the PCR were 60 Vbeta and 13 Jbeta primers. Authors' analysis steps: An analysis that came later counted 80 million or so unique TCR beta chains, approximately 10 million shared. The assay was immunoSEQ multiplex PCR, and TCRdb's table has in-frame clones only and misses some. That table is the source of V, J and clone size, and D and trimming were worked out from the DNA. The table records fewer than 150,000 clones, 76% of them present only once. This sample is drawn from a study of cytomegalovirus exposure and HLA in healthy donors.

Sequencing was carried out using PBMCs. The V gene is TRBV4-2, the J gene TRBJ2-1; 8 bases match TRBD1. The origin of this receptor is a man between 40 and 49 years old in good health and CMV-seronegative. The DNA of the CDR3 is TGTGCCAGCAGCCATGGACAGGGATTCACCTACAATGAGCAGTTCTTC. The encoded protein is CASSHGQGFTYNEQFF.